Below are 25 T cell receptor beta chains sequenced from a single sample in a study of cytomegalovirus exposure and HLA in healthy donors. This PCR relied on a set of 60 Vbeta primers and 13 Jbeta primers. This table comes from immunoSEQ multiplex PCR, and its TCRdb copy is limited to in-frame clones, with some not included. This sample has approximately 100,000 clones, with roughly 75% found just once. Sample: PBMCs. The source of these receptors is a male donor in good health and CMV-seropositive.

This chain connects TRBV30 to TRBJ2-5; TRBD2 is a possible D gene (7 bases). This CDR3 is 17 amino acids long. The germline V gene has CDR1 GTSNPN and CDR2 SVGIG (reference sequence). Trimming stripped 0 bases from V and 5 bases from J, with 22 bases between. CDR3 residues: CAWSVHLGGGYSETQYF. The CDR3 DNA reads TGTGCCTGGAGTGTACATCTAGGGGGGGGGTACTCGGAGACCCAGTACTTC.

V usage is TRBV5-1 and J usage is TRBJ2-1; 10 bases align to TRBD1. This CDR3 spans 15 amino acids. V lost 4 bases and J lost 4; bases outside the gene matches: 5. Germline values: CDR1 SGHRS, CDR2 YFSETQ. This chain's CDR3 is CASSRGQGQYNEQFF. Written as DNA, the CDR3 is TGCGCCAGCAGCCGGGGACAGGGGCAATACAATGAGCAGTTCTTC.

This chain joins TRBV7-9 and TRBJ2-6, with D perhaps TRBD2 (7 bases). Germline V CDR1 and CDR2: SEHNR, FQNEAQ (reference sequence). CDR3 size: 13 residues. The CDR3 region has the DNA TGTGCTCCCGGGGGGACAGGGGCCAACGTCCTGACTTTC. This encodes CAPGGTGANVLTF.

The V and J genes are TRBV12-5 and TRBJ2-3, with D possibly being TRBD2 (6 bases). The CDR3 has 14 residues. The germline V gene encodes CDR1 LGHNT and CDR2 FRNRAP. V lost 7 bases and J lost 1, with 12 bases in between. This CDR3 reads CASAAGGRTDTQYF. Written as DNA, the CDR3 is TGTGCTAGTGCGGCTGGAGGGCGCACAGATACGCAGTATTTT.

The J gene is TRBJ1-3, the V gene TRBV28; 8 bases agree with TRBD1. V gave up 8 bases and J gave up 0 bases; unmatched junction bases: 6. CDR3 length: 15 residues. The germline gives CDR1 MDHEN, CDR2 SYDVKM. DNA of the CDR3: TGTGCCAGCTGGGGACAGGCCATCTCTGGAAACACCATATATTTT. This translates into CASWGQAISGNTIYF. Full variable domain (remainder filled in from reference TRBV28 and TRBJ1-3): DVKVTQSSRYLVKRTGEKVFLECVQDMDHENMFWYRQDPGLGLRLIYFSYDVKMKEKGDIPEGYSVSREKKERFSLILESASTNQTSMYLCASWGQAISGNTIYFGEGSWLTVV.

The rearrangement links TRBV11-2 to TRBJ2-3, with 13 positions matching TRBD2. V dropped 5 bases and J dropped 2; count of bases not matched to a gene: 4. There are 16 residues in the CDR3. From germline, CDR1 is SGHAT and CDR2 FQNNGV. Written as DNA, the CDR3 is TGTGCCAGCAGCGGACTAGCGGGGGCCTTCACAGATACGCAGTATTTT. This gives the protein CASSGLAGAFTDTQYF.

The chain recombines TRBV7-2 with TRBJ2-7; D possibly corresponds to TRBD1 (6 bases). The CDR3 runs to 16 residues. Trimming removed 4 bases at V and 0 bases at J, with 16 bases between. Per germline, CDR1 SGHTA and CDR2 FQGNSA. The CDR3 coding sequence is TGTGCCAGCAGCTCACCACAGGACAGCCGCTCCTACGAGCAGTACTTC. Translating gives CASSSPQDSRSYEQYF.

J is TRBJ2-7 and V is TRBV7-9; 10 nucleotides match TRBD1. The CDR3 contains 14 residues. Trimming removed 4 bases from V and 6 bases from J; junction bases left unmatched: 6. The germline CDR1 and CDR2 sequences are SEHNR and FQNEAQ (reference sequence). CDR3: CASSSPRTGGEQYF. In nucleotides, the CDR3 is TGTGCCAGCAGCTCGCCTCGGACAGGGGGCGAGCAGTACTTC.

The V call is TRBV5-1, the J call TRBJ2-4, with D possibly being TRBD1 (6 bases). This CDR3 contains 16 residues. Trimming left V 4 bases short and J 0 bases short, with 14 bases between. The V gene's germline CDR1 is SGHRS and CDR2 YFSETQ. CDR3 bases: TGCGCCAGCAGCGAACCGGACAGATTAGCCAAAAACATTCAGTACTTC. Translating gives CASSEPDRLAKNIQYF.

The chain uses TRBV7-9 and TRBJ2-5; the D is unclear. The CDR3 contains 14 residues. Trimming took off 3 bases at V and 2 bases at J, with 10 bases between the two ends. Per germline, CDR1 SEHNR and CDR2 FQNEAQ (reference sequence). CDR3 amino acids: CASSFRSLQETQYF. In DNA, the CDR3 is TGTGCCAGCAGCTTTAGGAGCCTTCAAGAGACCCAGTACTTC.

V usage is TRBV5-6 and J usage is TRBJ2-2; D may be TRBD2 (6 bases). Per germline, CDR1 SGHDT and CDR2 YYEEEE. Trimming removed 4 bases from V and 5 bases from J, with 18 bases in between. This CDR3 contains 16 residues. This chain's CDR3 is CASSALTSGGTGELFF. CDR3 nucleotides: TGTGCCAGCAGCGCTCTAACATCCGGGGGTACCGGGGAGCTGTTTTTT.

This chain links TRBV25-1 with TRBJ2-4, with 8 bases lining up with TRBD1. Germline trimming cut 4 bases from V and 0 bases from J; bases unmatched to any gene: 8. The CDR3 contains 17 residues. The germline V gene encodes CDR1 MGHDK and CDR2 SYGVNS. CDR3 region: CASSGLTGGEAKNIQYF. The CDR3 DNA reads as TGTGCCAGCAGTGGCCTAACAGGGGGAGAAGCCAAAAACATTCAGTACTTC.

The chain employs TRBV5-6 and TRBJ1-6; the match to TRBD1 covers 8 bases. The CDR3 runs to 15 residues. Germline V gives CDR1 SGHDT, CDR2 YYEEEE. Trimming at V came to 3 bases and at J to 11 bases, leaving 10 bases not matched to a gene. The CDR3 spells CASSSMDRVATPLHF. The CDR3 nucleotides read TGTGCCAGCAGCTCGATGGACAGGGTGGCGACACCCCTCCACTTT.

The chain uses TRBV4-1 and TRBJ2-7; TRBD1 aligns across 7 bases. The CDR3 consists of 14 residues. The V segment lost 2 bases and the J segment 5 bases; nucleotides outside the gene matches: 6. CDR1 and CDR2 (germline): MGHRA, YSYEKL. The CDR3 is CASSQNRGFNEQYF. DNA of the CDR3: TGCGCCAGCAGCCAAAACAGGGGTTTCAACGAGCAGTACTTC.

The J gene is TRBJ2-3, the V gene TRBV6-5, with TRBD2 matching over 8 bases. V shed 6 bases, J shed 1 base, and the junction held 6 bases outside the gene matches. There are 15 residues in the CDR3. CDR1 and CDR2 (germline): MNHEY, SVGAGI. This CDR3 is CASSRGGRGTDTQYF. The CDR3 coding sequence is TGTGCCAGCAGCCGGGGGGGTCGGGGCACAGATACGCAGTATTTT.

The chain is built from TRBV7-3 and TRBJ2-7, with TRBD2 as a possible D gene (6 bases). V was cut by 5 bases and J by 4 bases, with 18 bases left in between. Per germline, CDR1 SGHTA and CDR2 FQGTGA. This CDR3 comprises 15 residues. DNA for the CDR3: TGTGCCAGCAGCCTAGGAGGGACCACTTTTTACGAGCAGTACTTC. Protein product: CASSLGGTTFYEQYF.

This clone was seen only a few times. This chain connects TRBV6-5 to TRBJ1-1; D is perhaps TRBD1 (6 bases). Germline-derived CDR1 and CDR2 are MNHEY and SVGAGI. The CDR3 runs 15 residues. V lost 6 bases, J lost 2 bases, and 16 bases lay in between. The CDR3 sequence is CASRLTGHLNTEAFF. CDR3 coding DNA: TGTGCCAGCAGGTTAACGGGACACCTAAACACTGAAGCTTTCTTT.

The chain recombines TRBV4-3 with TRBJ2-2; TRBD2 might be the D (5 bases). Trimming removed 0 bases at V and 5 bases at J, with 7 bases between. Germline loops: CDR1 LGHNA, CDR2 YSLEER. The CDR3 consists of 14 residues. This chain's CDR3 is CASSQDRGTGELFF. CDR3 bases: TGCGCCAGCAGCCAAGACCGGGGTACCGGGGAGCTGTTTTTT.

The chain couples TRBV28 to TRBJ2-1, with D maybe TRBD2 (6 bases). CDR1 MDHEN and CDR2 SYDVKM come from the germline V gene. V was cut by 3 bases and J by 4 bases, with 16 bases left in between. The CDR3 runs 16 residues. CDR3 DNA sequence: TGTGCCAGCAGTTTTAAATGGGGGGATCGATACAATGAGCAGTTCTTC. Its translation is CASSFKWGDRYNEQFF.

The CDR3 DNA sequence: TGCGCCAGCAGCTTGGCCACAGGGGAAGAGACCCAGTACTTC. Protein sequence: CASSLATGEETQYF. The J gene is TRBJ2-5, the V gene TRBV5-1, with 7 bases lining up with TRBD1. Germline V gene sequence: CDR1 SGHRS, CDR2 YFSETQ. The CDR3 covers 14 residues. With V trimmed by 0 bases and J by 3 bases, 2 bases remained unmatched.

The chain employs TRBV27 and TRBJ1-6; 8 nucleotides agree with TRBD1. The germline gives CDR1 MNHEY, CDR2 SMNVEV (reference sequence). The CDR3 has 14 amino acids. The ends lost 3 bases at V and 10 bases at J; junction bases unmatched: 5. CDR3 loop: CASSLDRVRSPLHF. The CDR3 DNA is TGTGCCAGCAGTTTGGACAGGGTCAGATCACCCCTCCACTTT.

This chain uses TRBV4-1 with TRBJ1-1; 8 positions match TRBD1. The CDR3 runs to 16 residues. Germline CDR1 and CDR2: MGHRA and YSYEKL. V dropped 3 bases and J dropped 7; count of bases not matched to a gene: 13. The CDR3 bases are TGCGCCAGCAGCCAGGAGCCGATTCAGGGGGCGGGTGAAGCTTTCTTT. Translation: CASSQEPIQGAGEAFF.

The chain uses TRBV4-3 and TRBJ2-1; 10 bases fit TRBD2. Per germline, CDR1 LGHNA and CDR2 YSLEER. This CDR3 has 17 residues. Trimming removed 0 bases from V and 4 bases from J; junction bases left unmatched: 6. CDR3 sequence (DNA): TGCGCCAGCAGCCAAGATCCCGCTAGCGGGGGTTACAATGAGCAGTTCTTC. Residues: CASSQDPASGGYNEQFF.

This chain joins TRBV6-5 and TRBJ1-2, with D unclear. The CDR3 spans 13 residues. Trimming took off 5 bases at V and 4 bases at J, with 11 bases between the two ends. Germline V gene lookup returns CDR1 MNHEY and CDR2 SVGAGI. CDR3 in DNA: TGTGCCAGCAGTCCCGGGAGAAGCTATGGCTACACCTTC. Translation: CASSPGRSYGYTF.

The sample holds a few counts of this clone. The gene calls are TRBV18 and TRBJ2-3, with 9 nucleotides matching TRBD2. Germline CDR1 KGHSH, CDR2 LQKENI. The CDR3 extends over 17 amino acids. After removal of 2 bases from V and 6 bases from J, the junction contained 12 bases not matched to a gene. The CDR3 bases are TGTGCCAGCTCACCATTAGCTGCGGGGGGGCCATCCGATACGCAGTATTTT. This gives the protein CASSPLAAGGPSDTQYF.